What follows describes a single T cell receptor (beta chain). The data derive from a study of blood T cell repertoires in COVID-19. Study background: Samples came from the United States, Italy and Spain, spanning acute and convalescent COVID-19. PBMCs, B-cell-depleted T cells, or T cells provided the cDNA or gDNA that made up the material.

Per the study methods: Reference gene primer amplification gave nucleated cell count estimates. The assay was immunoSEQ multiplex PCR, and TCRdb's table has in-frame clones only and misses some. That table gives V, J and clone size, and the DNA gave D and trimming. This repertoire shows about 140,000 clones, about 79% found once; its top ten account for roughly 10%. V was clipped by 1 base and J by 5 bases; unmatched bases: 5. Germline loops: CDR1 SGHNT, CDR2 YENEEA. The CDR3 is 15 amino acids. Sequenced: peripheral blood. This sequence was found in a man in his sixties with active or convalescent COVID-19. V and J are TRBV11-3 and TRBJ2-5, with 9 bases fitting TRBD2. The CDR3 is CASSLGSGSGETQYF. Written as DNA, the CDR3 is TGTGCCAGCAGCTTAGGTAGCGGGAGCGGCGAGACCCAGTACTTC. Variable domain in full (rest from reference TRBV11-3 and TRBJ2-5): EAGVVQSPRYKIIEKKQPVAFWCNPISGHNTLYWYLQNLGQGPELLIRYENEEAVDDSQLPKDRFSAERLKGVDSTLKIQPAELGDSAVYLCASSLGSGSGETQYFGPGTRLLVL.